The entry below describes one T cell receptor beta chain. What it binds is unknown. TCRdb processed the 5' RACE reads anew with MiXCR; each CDR3 protein has one entry. The sample holds about 620,000 distinct CDR3 sequences, under 20% seen once. The data were obtained in a study of T-cell memory formation after mild COVID-19. Notes on the study in general: Some clones that responded turned up in pre-infection memory, which suggests that cross-reactive memory joined in. The authors did not confirm SARS-CoV-2 specificity of second-wave clones peaking day 37.

CDR1 is SGHAT, CDR2 FQDESV, per germline (reference sequence). CDR3 length: 13 residues. V lost 5 bases, J lost 2 bases, and 8 bases lay in between. Sequences were obtained from PBMCs or a T cell subset sorted from them (not recorded which). This TCR derives from an adult woman who had mild COVID-19 (a few samples of this study predate the infection). Cell type and time point are not known. This chain links TRBV11-1 with TRBJ2-3; D uncertain. The DNA of the CDR3 is TGTGCCAGCAGCGGACGGATCACAGATACGCAGTATTTT. Translating it yields CASSGRITDTQYF.